Following are 17 T cell receptor beta chains from one sample sequenced in a study of blood T cell repertoires in COVID-19. Method: immunoSEQ multiplex PCR; TCRdb's copy keeps in-frame clones and lacks some. The profile covers 42,000 or so clones, with about 90% appearing a single time and about 9.2% taken by the ten largest. Material for sequencing was peripheral blood. Every receptor here comes from a man aged 45 to 65 with active COVID-19.

The chain carries TRBV29-1 and TRBJ2-5; possible D gene TRBD1, 6 bases. The germline CDR1 and CDR2 sequences are SQVTM and ANQGSEA. V lost 5 bases, J lost 7 bases, and 11 bases lay in between. This CDR3 spans 11 amino acids. The CDR3: CSVLTGGTQYF. The CDR3 DNA sequence: TGCAGCGTTCTGACAGGAGGGACCCAGTACTTC.

The chain employs TRBV30 and TRBJ1-1; a possible D gene is TRBD1 (6 bases). The germline CDR1 and CDR2 sequences are GTSNPN and SVGIG (reference sequence). There are 14 residues in the CDR3. V was shortened by 1 base and J by 4 bases, with 13 bases between the two germline ends. The CDR3 DNA sequence: TGTGCCTGGAGTGCGTGGGGGCAGGGCACTGAAGCTTTCTTT. Encoded protein: CAWSAWGQGTEAFF.

This chain connects TRBV29-1 to TRBJ1-1, with D unresolved. The ends were cut back, 1 base at V and 3 bases at J, with 9 bases in the middle. The germline gives CDR1 SQVTM, CDR2 ANQGSEA. The CDR3 spans 13 residues. CDR3 loop: CSVEAGSYTEAFF. The CDR3 DNA sequence: TGCAGCGTTGAAGCTGGCTCGTACACTGAAGCTTTCTTT.

The genes are TRBV10-3 and TRBJ1-5; D remains unclear. This CDR3 comprises 15 residues. The germline gives CDR1 ENHRY, CDR2 SYGVKD. With 1 base removed from V and 5 bases from J, the gap between germline ends came to 12 bases. The CDR3 region has the DNA TGTGCCATCAGTGAGTTCCCCGCGCGGGATCAGCCCCAGCATTTT. Protein: CAISEFPARDQPQHF.

This clone was seen only once. DNA of the CDR3: TGTGCCAGCAGCAGGTCCGGGACAGGGGGCGGGGAGCTGTTTTTT. Translated, it gives CASSRSGTGGGELFF. V and J are TRBV7-7 and TRBJ2-2; 11 nucleotides line up with TRBD1. CDR3 size: 15 residues. V was pared by 5 bases and J by 7 bases, with 6 bases of the junction left unmatched. The germline CDR1 and CDR2 sequences are SSHAT and FNYEAQ (reference sequence).

This clone was seen only a few times. CDR3 loop: CASSRWTSGTDTQYF. DNA for the CDR3: TGCGCCAGCAGCCGGTGGACTAGCGGCACAGATACGCAGTATTTT. This sequence joins TRBV5-1 and TRBJ2-3; 9 nucleotides align to TRBD2. The CDR3 is made up of 15 amino acids. Unmatched junction bases numbered 4, after V lost 4 bases and J lost 1 base. Germline lookup yields CDR1 SGHRS and CDR2 YFSETQ.

The V and J genes are TRBV9 and TRBJ2-1; TRBD2 matches at 8 bases. The CDR3 sequence is 13 residues long. Germline V CDR1 and CDR2: SGDLS, YYNGEE. V lost 4 bases and J lost 9; bases outside the gene matches: 6. Here the CDR3 reads CASSTGLAREQFF. For the CDR3, the DNA is TGTGCCAGCAGCACTGGACTAGCCCGTGAGCAGTTCTTC.

The chain combines TRBV7-3 with TRBJ1-1; possible D gene TRBD1, 5 bases. Trimming removed 5 bases at V and 1 base at J, with 11 bases between. The CDR3 length is 14 residues. Looked up from germline, CDR1 is SGHTA and CDR2 is FQGTGA. The CDR3 nucleotides are TGTGCCAGCAGCGGACACCCGGGGAACACTGAAGCTTTCTTT. Amino acid sequence: CASSGHPGNTEAFF. Using reference TRBV7-3 and TRBJ1-1 for the parts outside the CDR3, the full variable domain is GAGVSQTPSNKVTEKGKYVELRCDPISGHTALYWYRQSLGQGPEFLIYFQGTGAADDSGLPNDRFFAVRPEGSVSTLKIQRTERGDSAVYLCASSGHPGNTEAFFGQGTRLTVV.

This clone was seen only once. The rearrangement joins TRBV19 to TRBJ1-1; D uncertain. The CDR3 consists of 14 residues. Trimming took off 7 bases at V and 2 bases at J, with 14 bases between the two ends. Germline loops: CDR1 LNHDA, CDR2 SQIVND (reference sequence). CDR3 protein: CASKSEAPNTEAFF. CDR3 nucleotide sequence: TGTGCCAGTAAGTCAGAGGCACCAAACACTGAAGCTTTCTTT.

The rearrangement links TRBV13 to TRBJ1-1, with D possibly matching TRBD1 (5 bases). Germline V lookup: CDR1 PRHDT, CDR2 FYEKMQ (reference sequence). The CDR3 consists of 14 residues. V was trimmed by 5 bases and J by 0 bases, leaving 10 bases between them. The chain's CDR3 is CASSPGAVNTEAFF. CDR3 sequence (DNA): TGTGCCAGCAGCCCTGGGGCGGTGAACACTGAAGCTTTCTTT.

The chain links TRBV30 to TRBJ2-1; 7 bases line up with TRBD2. From germline, CDR1 is GTSNPN and CDR2 SVGIG (reference sequence). After removal of 3 bases from V and 7 bases from J, the junction contained 12 bases not matched to a gene. CDR3 length: 15 residues. CDR3 amino acids: CAWRASGRTWNEQFF. The CDR3 bases are TGTGCCTGGAGGGCTAGCGGACGAACGTGGAATGAGCAGTTCTTC.

The J gene is TRBJ2-1, the V gene TRBV6-4; D unresolved. The CDR3 consists of 15 residues. Trimming cost V 10 bases and J 2 bases, with 18 bases left between them. Germline values: CDR1 MRHNA, CDR2 SNTAGT. The CDR3, as DNA: TGTGCCACCCCTTCCCCGGAGTACGCCTACAATGAGCAGTTCTTC. Protein product: CATPSPEYAYNEQFF.

The chain joins TRBV19 to TRBJ2-1; 8 positions match TRBD1. Germline loops: CDR1 LNHDA, CDR2 SQIVND (reference sequence). V lost 8 bases to trimming and J lost 4 bases; unmatched junction nucleotides: 7. This CDR3 comprises 14 residues. CDR3 nucleotide sequence: TGTGCCAGTGGTAGGACAGGGCTATACAATGAGCAGTTCTTC. It encodes CASGRTGLYNEQFF.

V and J are TRBV6-5 and TRBJ1-3, with D unresolved. Germline lookup yields CDR1 MNHEY and CDR2 SVGAGI. Trimming pared 2 bases from V and 0 bases from J, leaving 11 bases between. The CDR3 spans 16 residues. The chain's CDR3 is CASSYGREPSGNTIYF. CDR3 sequence (DNA): TGTGCCAGCAGTTACGGGAGGGAGCCCTCTGGAAACACCATATATTTT.

The V and J genes are TRBV24-1 and TRBJ1-1; 9 nucleotides align to TRBD1. CDR1 and CDR2 (germline): KGHDR, SFDVKD. V dropped 7 bases and J dropped 1; count of bases not matched to a gene: 3. The CDR3 is 14 amino acids. CDR3 residues: CATRRTGANTEAFF. Here the CDR3 DNA reads TGTGCCACCAGAAGGACAGGGGCGAACACTGAAGCTTTCTTT.

The CDR3 region has the DNA TGTGCCAGCAGCCGTACAGGGTTGAACACCGGGGAGCTGTTTTTT. It specifies CASSRTGLNTGELFF. V gene TRBV5-4 combines with J gene TRBJ2-2, with TRBD1 as a possible D gene (6 bases). The V and J ends lost 4 bases and 1 base respectively, with 11 bases between them. Germline assignment: CDR1 SGHNT and CDR2 YYREEE (reference sequence). This CDR3 has 15 residues.

The rearrangement joins TRBV6-6 to TRBJ1-5; tentative D call: TRBD1 (5 bases). The CDR3 is 13 residues long. The V end lost 4 bases, the J end lost 2 bases, and 6 bases lay between the germline ends. CDR1 and CDR2 (germline): MNHNY, SVGAGI (reference sequence). DNA for the CDR3: TGTGCCAGCAGTTGGGGCGGCAATCAGCCCCAGCATTTT. Its translation is CASSWGGNQPQHF.